This T cell receptor (beta chain) appears in the sequencing data of a study of cytomegalovirus exposure and HLA in healthy donors. Findings and caveats of the study: Both high specificity and high sensitivity reportedly marked the classifier's diagnosis of cytomegalovirus status. A later analysis linked a missense DCLRE1C variant to TCR beta V- and J-gene trimming. A few CMV-associated chains were confirmed in vitro to be specific for CMV antigens.

In the case of this clone: The antigen is not known.

The CDR3 contains 16 residues. J was trimmed by 4 bases and V by 0 bases; bases with no gene match: 6. The germline CDR1 and CDR2 sequences are MNHEY and SMNVEV (reference sequence). Researchers ran the PCR with 60 Vbeta and 13 Jbeta primers. Generated by immunoSEQ multiplex PCR, the TCRdb table keeps only in-frame clones and is missing some. The sample holds 100,000 to 150,000 clones, over 65% seen once. Sequenced material: PBMCs. This sequence originates from a man in his forties or fifties in good health and CMV-seropositive. The chain recombines TRBV27 with TRBJ2-1; 7 nucleotides line up with TRBD2. CDR3 sequence: CASSLSAGVVYNEQFF. CDR3 nucleotide sequence: TGTGCCAGCAGTTTATCTGCGGGAGTGGTATACAATGAGCAGTTCTTC.